Listed below are T cell receptor beta chains from one sample, sequenced in a study of cytomegalovirus exposure and HLA in healthy donors. The method was immunoSEQ multiplex PCR; TCRdb's version includes in-frame clones alone and lacks a portion of them. Of 98,000 or so clones listed, 9.5% to 13% are singletons. Specimen: PBMCs. The receptors were gathered from a man in his forties in good health and CMV-seropositive. Both conserved end residues are part of each CDR3. Fields, in order: clone size, V gene, D gene, J gene, CDR3 DNA, CDR3 protein. A D gene is named only where the DNA matches it firmly. Size is stated for part of the rows, as once, few or many counts, or as a class when the clone is expanded.

few	TRBV2	-	TRBJ1-1	TGTGCCAGCAGCCCACAACTACAGCGGACTGAAGCTTTCTTT	CASSPQLQRTEAFF
-	TRBV4-1	-	TRBJ2-7	TGCGCCAGCAGCCAAGATCCGGGAGAGCACTACGAGCAGTACTTC	CASSQDPGEHYEQYF
-	TRBV6-1	TRBD1	TRBJ2-7	TGTGCCAGCAGTGAAGCAACAGGGGGCGTCTACGAGCAGTACTTC	CASSEATGGVYEQYF
-	TRBV15	-	TRBJ2-3	TGTGCCACCAGCAGGCCAGCCGTTGGGGCGGGACCCACAGATACGCAGTATTTT	CATSRPAVGAGPTDTQYF
-	TRBV5-4	-	TRBJ1-3	TGTGCCAGCAGTTATTTCTCTGGAAACACCATATATTTT	CASSYFSGNTIYF
-	TRBV4-2	-	TRBJ2-3	TGTGCCAGCAGCCAAGATCGAGGCCTAGCCAAGCAGTATTTT	CASSQDRGLAKQYF
-	TRBV9	TRBD2	TRBJ2-2	TGTGCCAGCAGCGTAACTAGCGGGACGAACACCGGGGAGCTGTTTTTT	CASSVTSGTNTGELFF
few	TRBV4-3	-	TRBJ1-6	TGCGCCAGCAGCCAAGTAGCGGGTACCAATTCACCCCTTCACTTT	CASSQVAGTNSPLHF
-	TRBV5-1	TRBD2	TRBJ2-7	TGCGCCAGCAGCTTGCCTTCAGGGGCGGGGGGCGAGCAGTACTTC	CASSLPSGAGGEQYF
-	TRBV19	-	TRBJ1-3	TGTGCCGGCCAGGGAGGCCCTGGAAACACCATATATTTT	CAGQGGPGNTIYF
few	TRBV10-3	-	TRBJ1-1	TGTGCCATCAGATCGGACAGTTCCCCGAACACTGAAGCTTTCTTT	CAIRSDSSPNTEAFF
-	TRBV5-6	-	TRBJ1-1	TGTGCCAGCAGCTTGGGTTGGGGAGACACTGAAGCTTTCTTT	CASSLGWGDTEAFF
-	TRBV29-1	-	TRBJ1-2	TGCAGCGTTGAAGATTCGGGGTTGTATGGCTACACCTTC	CSVEDSGLYGYTF
few	TRBV12-2	-	TRBJ2-2	TGTGCAAGTCGCTTAGGGACAGGGTCGGGGACCGGGGAGCTGTTTTTT	CASRLGTGSGTGELFF
-	TRBV30	-	TRBJ1-5	TGTGCATGGGGGAGGGTCAATCAGCACCAGCATTTT	CAWGRVNQHQHF
few	TRBV18	-	TRBJ1-4	TGTGCCAGCTCACCGCGGCTGAATGAAAAACTGTTTTTT	CASSPRLNEKLFF